One sample yielded the 5 T cell receptor beta chains listed below, sequenced in a study of blood T cell repertoires in COVID-19. The repertoire was sequenced with immunoSEQ multiplex PCR; TCRdb's copy has only in-frame clones and lacks some. The sample has around 280,000 clones; more than 75% are singletons. The sample consisted of peripheral blood. The origin of the receptors is a woman aged 25 to 45 who had recovered from COVID-19.

V is TRBV5-1 and J is TRBJ2-5; D ambiguous. Trimming pared 4 bases from V and 9 bases from J, leaving 13 bases between. The V gene's germline CDR1 is SGHRS and CDR2 YFSETQ. The CDR3 covers 12 residues. CDR3 sequence reads: CASSPPSAAQYF. In DNA form, the CDR3 reads TGCGCCAGCAGCCCCCCCAGTGCGGCCCAGTACTTC.

This clone appeared many times. This rearrangement joins TRBV5-4 to TRBJ2-6, with a possible D match to TRBD1 (5 bases). V lost 4 bases and J lost 0, with 14 bases in between. From germline, CDR1 is SGHNT and CDR2 YYREEE (reference sequence). The CDR3 extends over 17 amino acids. The CDR3 DNA reads as TGTGCCAGCAGCGCGACCCTTCAGGGCTCTGGGGCCAACGTCCTGACTTTC. This sequence encodes CASSATLQGSGANVLTF.

The CDR3 region has the DNA TGTGCCAGCAGCTCGCGGACGGGGCAGCCCCAGCATTTT. Translating it yields CASSSRTGQPQHF. The chain recombines TRBV7-8 with TRBJ1-5; no definite D call. In germline, CDR1 is SGHVS, CDR2 FQNEAQ. CDR3 size: 13 residues. V shed 4 bases and J shed 7 bases, with 11 bases lying between them. Full variable domain (outside the CDR3, taken from reference TRBV7-8 and TRBJ1-5): GAGVSQSPRYKVAKRGQDVALRCDPISGHVSLFWYQQALGQGPEFLTYFQNEAQLDKSGLPSDRFFAERPEGSVSTLKIQRTQQEDSAVYLCASSSRTGQPQHFGDGTRLSIL.

The rearrangement joins TRBV28 to TRBJ2-3; D call uncertain. V dropped 5 bases and J dropped 4 bases, with 16 bases sitting between them. Germline lookup yields CDR1 MDHEN and CDR2 SYDVKM. The CDR3 length is 15 residues. The DNA of the CDR3 is TGTGCCAGCAGTGCGCTAGGTGTCGGTGCAGATACGCAGTATTTT. Amino acid sequence: CASSALGVGADTQYF.

The gene calls are TRBV19 and TRBJ2-1; 7 bases are shared with TRBD2. Looked up from germline, CDR1 is LNHDA and CDR2 is SQIVND (reference sequence). Unmatched junction bases numbered 6, after V lost 1 base and J lost 6 bases. This CDR3 region has 15 residues. CDR3 protein: CASSIGGGKVNEQFF. DNA of the CDR3: TGTGCCAGTAGTATAGGGGGGGGAAAAGTCAATGAGCAGTTCTTC.